A single sample gave rise to the 32 T cell receptor beta chains below, sequenced in a study of OX40 agonist ivuxolimab in advanced cancers. Method: immunoSEQ multiplex PCR; TCRdb's copy keeps in-frame clones and lacks some. The top ten clones hold approximately 19% of a sample with fewer than 30,000 clones, 85% to 90% of them seen once. This material consisted of CD4+ or CD8+ T cells sorted from blood, taken in a trial of the OX40 agonist ivuxolimab. These receptors were collected from an adult with an advanced solid tumor such as melanoma, head and neck, liver or kidney cancer.

The chain recombines TRBV5-1 with TRBJ2-2; 7 bases are shared with TRBD1. The CDR3 runs 15 residues. Germline-derived CDR1 and CDR2 are SGHRS and YFSETQ. V gave up 5 bases and J gave up 7 bases; unmatched junction bases: 11. This CDR3 reads CASRPTGNGVGELFF. The CDR3 DNA reads as TGCGCCAGCAGACCGACAGGGAACGGGGTCGGGGAGCTGTTTTTT.

This clone was seen just once. The chain combines TRBV9 with TRBJ2-1; no clear D gene. The CDR3 contains 15 residues. The V and J ends lost 0 bases and 5 bases respectively, with 12 bases between them. Looked up from germline, CDR1 is SGDLS and CDR2 is YYNGEE. CDR3 DNA: TGTGCCAGCAGCGTAGGAGCAGTTAAGGACAATGAGCAGTTCTTC. It codes for CASSVGAVKDNEQFF.

J is TRBJ1-1 and V is TRBV6-5; D is possibly TRBD1 (5 bases). V was trimmed by 0 bases and J by 6 bases, leaving 17 bases between them. Per germline, CDR1 MNHEY and CDR2 SVGAGI. CDR3 length equals 16 residues. The DNA of the CDR3 is TGTGCCAGCAGTTACTCGACCTTACTCTCGGGGGCTGAAGCTTTCTTT. It is translated as CASSYSTLLSGAEAFF.

This clone is labeled medium-sized. The J gene is TRBJ2-7, the V gene TRBV7-9; D gene ambiguous. The V end was cut by 5 bases, the J end by 4 bases, with 15 bases between. This CDR3 has 14 residues. The germline V gene has CDR1 SEHNR and CDR2 FQNEAQ (reference sequence). CDR3: CASSDRNRTYEQYF. The CDR3 DNA reads TGTGCCAGCAGCGACCGGAACAGAACTTACGAGCAGTACTTC. The full variable domain, completed using reference TRBV7-9 and TRBJ2-7, is DTGVSQNPRHKITKRGQNVTFRCDPISEHNRLYWYRQTLGQGPEFLTYFQNEAQLEKSRLLSDRFSAERPKGSFSTLEIQRTEQGDSAMYLCASSDRNRTYEQYFGPGTRLTVT.

The sample holds one count of this clone. The chain uses TRBV7-9 and TRBJ2-1, with D perhaps assigned TRBD1 or TRBD2 (5 bases each). There are 15 residues in the CDR3. CDR1 SEHNR and CDR2 FQNEAQ come from the germline V gene (reference sequence). V was cut by 7 bases and J by 5 bases, with 18 bases left in between. The CDR3 nucleotides read TGTGCCAGCACCAAAATGGGGGTGGGGGACAATGAGCAGTTCTTC. Its protein is CASTKMGVGDNEQFF.

The rearrangement links TRBV28 to TRBJ2-7; TRBD1 matches 12 bases. The trim removed 4 bases at V and 7 bases at J, leaving 5 bases unmatched. The CDR3 length is 14 residues. In germline, CDR1 is MDHEN, CDR2 SYDVKM. The CDR3 loop reads CASSWDRGRREQYF. CDR3 coding DNA: TGTGCCAGCAGTTGGGACAGGGGGCGGAGGGAGCAGTACTTC.

This clone has just one count. The chain uses TRBV27 and TRBJ1-1; the D gene is possibly TRBD1 (5 bases). The V gene lost 2 bases and the J gene lost 4 bases, with 11 bases spanning the gap. The CDR3 contains 14 residues. The V gene's germline CDR1 is MNHEY and CDR2 SMNVEV (reference sequence). The CDR3 spells CASSLRGGVTEAFF. CDR3 coding DNA: TGTGCCAGCAGTTTAAGGGGAGGGGTCACTGAAGCTTTCTTT.

The genes are TRBV4-2 and TRBJ1-1; weak D call: TRBD1 (5 bases). Germline loops: CDR1 LGHNA, CDR2 YNFKEQ. CDR3 size: 14 residues. V was trimmed by 0 bases and J by 4 bases, leaving 9 bases between them. The CDR3 region is CASSQDPGSTEAFF. As DNA, the CDR3 is TGTGCCAGCAGCCAAGACCCAGGGAGCACTGAAGCTTTCTTT.

By share of the sample, this clone is medium-sized. The chain carries TRBV11-3 and TRBJ2-7; D possibly corresponds to TRBD2 (6 bases). This CDR3 comprises 13 residues. V shed 4 bases and J shed 5 bases, with 12 bases lying between them. Germline assignment: CDR1 SGHNT and CDR2 YENEEA. This CDR3 reads CASSSRLVDEQYF. In DNA form, the CDR3 reads TGTGCCAGCAGCTCACGACTAGTCGACGAGCAGTACTTC.

The chain links TRBV11-3 to TRBJ2-1, with TRBD1 as a possible D gene (5 bases). CDR1 is SGHNT, CDR2 YENEEA, per germline. Trimming cost V 5 bases and J 0 bases, with 11 bases left between them. The CDR3 has 15 amino acids. CDR3 residues: CASSAGIISYNEQFF. Written as DNA, the CDR3 is TGTGCCAGCAGCGCAGGGATCATCTCCTACAATGAGCAGTTCTTC.

The chain links TRBV14 to TRBJ2-1; possibly TRBD2 for D (5 bases). Germline-derived CDR1 and CDR2 are SGHDN and FVKESK. The CDR3 spans 15 residues. The V gene lost 4 bases and the J gene lost 7 bases, with 17 bases spanning the gap. For the CDR3, the DNA is TGTGCCAGCAGCCGCCGATTTGGGAGCTCAAATGAGCAGTTCTTC. The encoded protein is CASSRRFGSSNEQFF.

The chain couples TRBV7-9 to TRBJ1-3; 9 bases match TRBD1. The CDR3 has 16 amino acids. V lost 3 bases to trimming and J lost 4 bases; unmatched junction nucleotides: 7. CDR1 SEHNR and CDR2 FQNEAQ come from the germline V gene (reference sequence). The CDR3 sequence: CASSFLQGAGGNTIYF. CDR3 DNA: TGTGCCAGCAGCTTCCTACAGGGGGCGGGCGGAAACACCATATATTTT. Full variable domain (outside the CDR3, taken from reference TRBV7-9 and TRBJ1-3): DTGVSQNPRHKITKRGQNVTFRCDPISEHNRLYWYRQTLGQGPEFLTYFQNEAQLEKSRLLSDRFSAERPKGSFSTLEIQRTEQGDSAMYLCASSFLQGAGGNTIYFGEGSWLTVV.

The rearrangement joins TRBV2 to TRBJ2-7; 7 bases map to TRBD1. Trimming took 4 bases from V and 0 from J; bases not matched to a gene: 15. CDR3 length: 18 residues. Per germline, CDR1 SNHLY and CDR2 FYNNEI. Written as DNA, the CDR3 is TGTGCCAGCAGTGGCCGGCGCACAGGGGCCGCTTACTCCTACGAGCAGTACTTC. It encodes CASSGRRTGAAYSYEQYF.

This sequence joins TRBV27 and TRBJ2-1, with 10 bases that match TRBD2. The CDR3 runs 14 residues. Germline V gives CDR1 MNHEY, CDR2 SMNVEV (reference sequence). Trimming removed 7 bases from V and 8 bases from J; junction bases left unmatched: 8. In DNA form, the CDR3 reads TGTGCCAGCAAAGAACTAGCGGGAAGGTATGAGCAGTTCTTC. It encodes CASKELAGRYEQFF.

This chain connects TRBV5-1 to TRBJ1-2; D call uncertain. This CDR3 region has 13 residues. The germline V gene encodes CDR1 SGHRS and CDR2 YFSETQ. Between the trimmed V and J ends, which lost 2 bases and 2 bases, there was a span of 7 bases. CDR3 residues: CASSFTENYGYTF. The CDR3 region has the DNA TGCGCCAGCAGCTTTACAGAGAACTATGGCTACACCTTC.

The rearrangement links TRBV28 to TRBJ1-4; D remains ambiguous. CDR3 length: 13 amino acids. V lost 3 bases and J 13 bases, leaving 15 bases between the germline ends. The germline V gene has CDR1 MDHEN and CDR2 SYDVKM. The CDR3 bases are TGTGCCAGCAGTTTTCGGGGTCCGGGTAGACTGTTTTTT. This encodes CASSFRGPGRLFF.

The chain uses TRBV19 and TRBJ1-5, with 9 nucleotides matching TRBD1. Per the germline V gene, CDR1 is LNHDA and CDR2 is SQIVND (reference sequence). The CDR3 covers 16 residues. Unmatched junction bases numbered 8, after V lost 3 bases and J lost 5 bases. The DNA of the CDR3 is TGTGCCAGTAGTATGGGACAGGGTTATGCGCATCAGCCCCAGCATTTT. It yields the protein CASSMGQGYAHQPQHF.

This chain links TRBV11-2 with TRBJ2-2; D is perhaps TRBD1 (6 bases). This CDR3 region has 16 residues. V lost 2 bases and J 1 base, leaving 11 bases between the germline ends. Germline loops: CDR1 SGHAT, CDR2 FQNNGV. The CDR3 bases are TGTGCCAGCAGCTTAACCCCGACAGGGAACACCGGGGAGCTGTTTTTT. The encoded protein is CASSLTPTGNTGELFF.

This clone was counted a few times. The V call is TRBV2, the J call TRBJ2-1; 11 positions agree with TRBD1. Germline CDR1 SNHLY, CDR2 FYNNEI. CDR3 size: 14 residues. Germline trimming cut 9 bases from V and 5 bases from J; bases unmatched to any gene: 6. The chain's CDR3 is CARSGTGGNNEQFF. The CDR3 DNA is TGTGCCAGGTCCGGGACAGGGGGAAACAATGAGCAGTTCTTC.

This clone was detected only once. The CDR3 sequence: CASSQVPGSSTDTQYF. The DNA of the CDR3 is TGCGCCAGCAGCCAAGTCCCGGGGTCCAGTACAGATACGCAGTATTTT. V usage is TRBV4-3 and J usage is TRBJ2-3, with TRBD2 as a possible D gene (5 bases). The germline V and J ends were trimmed by 1 base and 3 bases, with 14 bases remaining between them. This CDR3 has 16 amino acids. Germline CDR1 reads LGHNA; CDR2 reads YSLEER.

The V call is TRBV7-6, the J call TRBJ1-1; a possible D gene is TRBD1 (6 bases). Germline V gene sequence: CDR1 SGHVS, CDR2 FNYEAQ. With 6 bases removed from V and 4 bases from J, the gap between germline ends came to 12 bases. The CDR3 totals 13 residues. CDR3 DNA sequence: TGTGCCAGCAGATCACAGGGATCCACTGAAGCTTTCTTT. It codes for CASRSQGSTEAFF. Variable domain in full (rest from reference TRBV7-6 and TRBJ1-1): GAGVSQSPRYKVTKRGQDVALRCDPISGHVSLYWYRQALGQGPEFLTYFNYEAQQDKSGLPNDRFSAERPEGSISTLTIQRTEQRDSAMYRCASRSQGSTEAFFGQGTRLTVV.

This chain joins TRBV9 and TRBJ2-3; perhaps TRBD1 as D (6 bases). This CDR3 has 14 residues. V lost 4 bases to trimming and J lost 0 bases, with 9 bases between them. The V gene's germline CDR1 is SGDLS and CDR2 YYNGEE. The CDR3 DNA sequence: TGTGCCAGCAGCTTAGGGGGTAGCACAGATACGCAGTATTTT. The encoded protein is CASSLGGSTDTQYF.

The rearrangement uses TRBV7-2 and TRBJ2-4, with 7 nucleotides matching TRBD1. CDR3 size: 16 residues. Germline V CDR1 and CDR2: SGHTA, FQGNSA. V lost 3 bases, J lost 3 bases, and 8 bases stayed unmatched. The DNA for the CDR3 is TGTGCCAGCAGCTTCCGAACAGGGGCGGACAAAAACATTCAGTACTTC. It codes for CASSFRTGADKNIQYF.

The table lists this clone with a few counts. This chain uses TRBV7-2 with TRBJ2-7; TRBD1 might be the D (5 bases). Between the trimmed V and J ends, which lost 6 bases and 0 bases, there was a span of 18 bases. This CDR3 contains 16 residues. The germline gives CDR1 SGHTA, CDR2 FQGNSA. The CDR3 DNA is TGTGCCAGCAGTTACAAGGGGTACGCATTCTCCTACGAGCAGTACTTC. Translated: CASSYKGYAFSYEQYF.

This rearrangement joins TRBV19 to TRBJ2-4; tentatively, D is TRBD1 (6 bases). Trimming removed 5 bases from V and 2 bases from J, with 19 bases in between. Germline-derived CDR1 and CDR2 are LNHDA and SQIVND (reference sequence). The CDR3 is 17 residues long. This CDR3 is CASSFSQGLGTKNIQYF. For the CDR3, the DNA is TGTGCCAGTAGTTTCTCTCAGGGGCTAGGGACCAAAAACATTCAGTACTTC. Full variable domain (outside the CDR3, taken from reference TRBV19 and TRBJ2-4): DGGITQSPKYLFRKEGQNVTLSCEQNLNHDAMYWYRQDPGQGLRLIYYSQIVNDFQKGDIAEGYSVSREKKESFPLTVTSAQKNPTAFYLCASSFSQGLGTKNIQYFGAGTRLSVL.

V is TRBV25-1 and J is TRBJ1-3, with a possible D match to TRBD1 (5 bases). The CDR3 extends over 17 amino acids. Germline CDR1 is MGHDK and CDR2 is SYGVNS. The ends were cut back, 2 bases at V and 4 bases at J, with 18 bases in the middle. CDR3 DNA sequence: TGTGCCAGCAGTGAACCGGGACTGCCGTCCTCCGGAAACACCATATATTTT. Encoded protein: CASSEPGLPSSGNTIYF.

As DNA, the CDR3 is TGTGCCAGCAGTTACAAGGGTTCTGCTTCACCCCTCCACTTT. It translates to CASSYKGSASPLHF. The genes are TRBV6-5 and TRBJ1-6; D not certain. Trimming took 2 bases from V and 9 from J, leaving 11 bases between them. CDR1 and CDR2 from the germline V gene are MNHEY and SVGAGI. The CDR3 spans 14 residues.

The rearrangement uses TRBV28 and TRBJ2-4; D might be TRBD1 (5 bases). V dropped 3 bases and J dropped 7 bases, with 7 bases sitting between them. This CDR3 spans 12 amino acids. The germline V gene has CDR1 MDHEN and CDR2 SYDVKM. CDR3 loop: CASSLAGNIQYF. The CDR3 region has the DNA TGTGCCAGCAGTTTGGCAGGGAACATTCAGTACTTC.

The V call is TRBV9, the J call TRBJ2-1, with D tentatively TRBD1 (5 bases). Per germline, CDR1 SGDLS and CDR2 YYNGEE. The CDR3 spans 15 residues. Trimming removed 3 bases at V and 8 bases at J, with 18 bases between. CDR3 amino acids: CASSGSRVPSYEQFF. DNA for the CDR3: TGTGCCAGCAGCGGAAGCAGGGTCCCTTCATATGAGCAGTTCTTC.

This clone has more than one count but fewer than ten. The chain links TRBV2 to TRBJ2-7; D perhaps matches TRBD1 (5 bases). Between the trimmed V and J ends, which lost 6 bases and 2 bases, there was a span of 8 bases. The CDR3 consists of 12 residues. Germline V gene sequence: CDR1 SNHLY, CDR2 FYNNEI. CDR3 region: CASSETAYEQYF. The CDR3 DNA sequence: TGTGCCAGCAGCGAGACAGCCTACGAGCAGTACTTC.

V and J are TRBV10-1 and TRBJ2-7; either TRBD1 or TRBD2 may supply D (5 bases each). The CDR3 has 16 amino acids. Germline V lookup: CDR1 WNHNN, CDR2 SYGVQD (reference sequence). Trimming took off 3 bases at V and 6 bases at J, with 21 bases between the two ends. Here the CDR3 DNA reads TGCGCCAGCAGTGAATTCGGAGGTTTAGGGACCCTCGAGCAGTACTTC. It specifies CASSEFGGLGTLEQYF.

The rearrangement links TRBV11-3 to TRBJ2-1; weak D call: TRBD2 (5 bases). The CDR3 sequence is 14 residues long. In germline, CDR1 is SGHNT, CDR2 YENEEA. The V gene lost 1 base and the J gene lost 2 bases, with 6 bases spanning the gap. The CDR3 sequence is CASSLAGTYNEQFF. CDR3 sequence (DNA): TGTGCCAGCAGCTTAGCGGGGACCTACAATGAGCAGTTCTTC.